The following is a T cell receptor beta chain sequence with its context. Its antigen has not been determined. Base qualities are not at hand, and no much larger clone is one base apart. Library preparation used PCR. The sequencer was a NextSeq 500. Bulk TCR libraries were made following a previously described method, with the TCR primers given in Table S5. Total RNA was purified with the Qiagen AllPrep DNA/RNA kit. Before analysis, reads from multiple sequencing runs of one library were combined. The original pipeline was this. Only reads with exact TCR constant sequence were kept, trimmed to 150 nt, and grouped by their 12-nt molecular barcodes. Reads within each barcode group were sub-clustered using a 15% Levenshtein threshold, and quality-weighted consensus sequences were constructed for each RNA molecule. Non-functional sequences were removed, as were lower-count sequences one edit away from another. On the basis of fitting two negative binomial distributions, barcode sub-clusters with fewer than 20% of the maximum read count were discarded. TCRdb reanalyzed the raw reads on its own, using fastp at Q25 for trimming and MiXCR for clone calling, and kept in-frame beta chains. Each record represents a unique CDR3 protein, reported with the most common genes and DNA among its rows. Clone size and V and J calls follow TCRdb, not the original study. This sample has around 470,000 distinct CDR3 sequences in its table, and around 23% of those were observed once. The top ten clonotypes cover roughly 0.77% of the sample.

Libraries of naive CD8 T cells were generated from roughly 21,000 to 960,000 sorted cells, with 10%, 30% or 50% of the purified RNA used. On a BD FACSAria II, naive CD8 T cells were FACS-sorted as CD8+CD4-CCR7+CD45RA+ and collected into RLT Plus buffer. To test detection sensitivity, Jurkat RNA equivalent to ten TCR copies was spiked into samples of roughly 18,000-1,000,000 naive CD8 T cells. CD8 T cells were enriched using RosetteSep CD8+ T Cell Enrichment Cocktail and Ficoll-Paque, and the enriched cells then underwent ACK red cell lysis. These data originate in a study of molecular identifiers for immune sequencing clone quantification listed by TCRdb under 2018. As for the study more broadly: For a replicate experiment, the RNA from either approximately 20,000 or 98,000 naive CD8 T cells was divided into five aliquots, and four of those aliquots went on to sequencing. This methods study benchmarked molecular-identifier clustering-based TCR repertoire sequencing (MIDCIRS) and TCR RNA copy counting, using CD8 T cells to do so.

Points the paper makes about the study in general: When barcode sub-clustering was left out, chimeric consensus sequences inflated TCR diversity, with chimeras reaching as high as 47%. The naive libraries included spiked-in Jurkat TCR RNA (under eleven copies' worth), and this Jurkat TCR RNA is not part of the donor repertoire. Even against a background of some 1 million naive CD8 T cells, spiked-in Jurkat TCR RNA amounting to a single cell's worth was reported to be detectable. Clones above 20 RNA copies held over 99% of molecules in CMV-specific effector cells but under 1% in naive cells. Highly expanded clone sizes could be underestimated because identical TCR molecules may share a barcode. Approximately 2.7 recovered TCR RNA copies per cell were obtained by modeling, versus roughly 10 by digital PCR, implying a capture efficiency of about 30%.

V lost 4 bases and J lost 0 bases; the stretch between them is 17 bases long. The cysteine opens and the phenylalanine closes a CDR3 of 16 amino acids. Only the CDR3 portion is preserved as DNA: 48 bases, with reading frame beginning at the first base. Taken from the germline V gene (reference sequence), the CDR1 and CDR2 loops are DFQATT and SNEGSKA. The specimen was naive CD8+ T cells from blood, with Jurkat cell RNA spiked in. Explained via the paper, the cell subset or site label denotes: FACS-sorted CD8+CD4-CCR7+CD45RA+ naive T cells. The sequence derives from a human donor in good health. Some libraries in this study had Jurkat cell RNA spiked in. The chain employs TRBV20-1 and TRBJ2-3, with the identity of the D gene unclear. The CDR3 sequence is CSATDYEVVSTDTQYF. In nucleotide form, the sequence is TGCAGTGCTACGGATTATGAGGTCGTTAGCACAGATACGCAGTATTTT.